Listed below are T cell receptor beta chains from one sample, sequenced in a study of response to subunit inactivated influenza vaccine. TCRdb used MiXCR to reprocess the RT-PCR reads, holding one entry per CDR3 protein. This sample carries 550,000 to 650,000 distinct CDR3 sequences, about 10% of them seen once, and the ten largest clones take roughly 10%. Sequenced material: PBMCs from blood, taken on the day of vaccination. All receptors derive from a man aged 45-60 years who received an inactivated influenza vaccine. CDR3s include the opening cysteine and the closing phenylalanine or tryptophan. D genes are given only for firm matches. The size entry is marked missing in some rows and otherwise reads once, few, many or a size class.

v_call	clone_size	d_call	j_call	cdr3_aa	cdr3_nt
TRBV28	.	.	TRBJ2-7	CASRPTQFFGRGEQYF	TGTGCCAGCAGACCGACCCAATTCTTCGGCCGTGGCGAGCAGTACTTC
TRBV4-3	many	TRBD2	TRBJ2-7	CASSRGLAGGYEQYF	TGCGCCAGCAGCCGGGGACTAGCGGGGGGGTACGAGCAGTACTTC
TRBV7-9	.	.	TRBJ1-1	CASSLALAGAGPLGAFF	TGTGCCAGCAGCTTAGCGCTGGCGGGGGCGGGACCGCTAGGAGCTTTCTTT
TRBV7-9	.	.	TRBJ2-5	CASSFWGEETQYF	TGTGCCAGCAGCTTTTGGGGGGAAGAGACCCAGTACTTC
TRBV6-6	few	.	TRBJ2-1	CASRVLLSNEQFF	TGTGCCAGCCGGGTCCTTTTAAGCAATGAGCAGTTCTTC
TRBV7-9	.	TRBD2	TRBJ2-1	CASSNGLADEQFF	TGTGCCAGCAGCAACGGACTAGCGGATGAGCAGTTCTTC
TRBV4-1	.	TRBD1	TRBJ2-1	CASSQGPRQGLYNEQFF	TGCGCCAGCAGCCAAGGACCCCGACAGGGTCTCTACAATGAGCAGTTCTTC
TRBV11-2	many	TRBD2	TRBJ2-2	CASSLGPSGRANTGELFF	TGTGCCAGCAGCTTAGGCCCTAGCGGGAGAGCGAACACCGGGGAGCTGTTTTTT
TRBV7-6	few	.	TRBJ2-1	CASSRSGAGGINEQFF	TGTGCCAGCAGCAGGTCGGGGGCAGGGGGGATCAATGAGCAGTTCTTC
TRBV25-1	.	.	TRBJ2-1	CASSASRDYNEQFF	TGTGCCAGCAGTGCCAGTCGGGACTACAATGAGCAGTTCTTC
TRBV20-1	.	TRBD1	TRBJ2-7	CSARAGTGLGEQYF	TGCAGTGCTAGGGCCGGGACAGGACTTGGGGAGCAGTACTTC
TRBV10-3	few	.	TRBJ1-5	CAISDNRGAGQPQHF	TGTGCCATCAGTGACAATAGGGGGGCAGGACAGCCCCAGCATTTT
TRBV7-2	.	TRBD2	TRBJ2-7	CASSVSGSRNEQYF	TGTGCCAGCAGCGTTAGCGGGAGTAGGAACGAGCAGTACTTC
TRBV29-1	.	.	TRBJ2-5	CSVGSSTETQYF	TGCAGCGTTGGGAGCAGTACGGAGACCCAGTACTTC
TRBV10-3	few	.	TRBJ2-7	CAISESGRTYEQYF	TGTGCCATCAGTGAGTCTGGTAGAACCTACGAGCAGTACTTC
TRBV20-1	.	.	TRBJ2-3	CSARDSAHTDTQYF	TGCAGTGCTAGAGATTCGGCGCACACAGATACGCAGTATTTT
TRBV4-3	.	TRBD2	TRBJ2-2	CASSQELAGIHTGELFF	TGCGCCAGCAGCCAGGAACTAGCGGGAATACACACCGGGGAGCTGTTTTTT
TRBV4-1	few	TRBD1	TRBJ2-2	CASSQRDRDTGELFF	TGCGCCAGCAGCCAGAGAGACAGGGACACCGGGGAGCTGTTTTTT
TRBV27	many	TRBD2	TRBJ2-7	CASSLEASGISYEQYF	TGTGCCAGCAGTTTAGAGGCTAGCGGGATTTCCTACGAGCAGTACTTC
TRBV7-6	.	TRBD1	TRBJ2-3	CASSPKGQIFTDTQYF	TGTGCCAGCAGCCCTAAGGGACAGATCTTCACAGATACGCAGTATTTT
TRBV28	many	.	TRBJ1-1	CASSPLGGSPEAFF	TGTGCCAGCAGTCCCCTTGGGGGGAGCCCTGAAGCTTTCTTT
TRBV6-1	few	TRBD1	TRBJ2-3	CASTIDRGITDTQYF	TGTGCCAGCACTATAGACAGGGGAATCACAGATACGCAGTATTTT
TRBV12-2	once	.	TRBJ2-2	CASRLERAGLADTGELFF	TGTGCAAGTCGCTTGGAGAGAGCCGGGCTAGCGGACACCGGGGAGCTGTTTTTT
TRBV6-2/TRBV6-3	.	.	TRBJ2-7	CASSYLVAYEQYF	TGTGCCAGCAGTTACTTGGTGGCCTACGAGCAGTACTTC
TRBV11-2	.	TRBD2	TRBJ2-1	CASSFPASGRDYNEQFF	TGTGCCAGCAGCTTCCCGGCTAGCGGGAGGGATTACAATGAGCAGTTCTTC
TRBV20-1	few	TRBD2	TRBJ2-3	CSARLAESPDTQYF	TGCAGTGCTAGACTAGCGGAATCTCCAGATACGCAGTATTTT
TRBV29-1	few	TRBD1	TRBJ1-2	CSVPDRDYGYTF	TGCAGCGTCCCGGACAGGGATTATGGCTACACCTTC
TRBV25-1	.	TRBD1	TRBJ1-1	CASSEGHTTGIMTEAFF	TGTGCCAGCAGTGAAGGACATACGACAGGGATTATGACTGAAGCTTTCTTT
TRBV3-1	.	TRBD2	TRBJ2-7	CASSPARGGRYEQYF	TGTGCCAGCAGCCCTGCGCGGGGGGGAAGGTACGAGCAGTACTTC
TRBV28	few	.	TRBJ1-2	CASSSLRSGYTF	TGTGCCAGCAGTTCCCTGAGGAGTGGCTACACCTTC
TRBV12-3/TRBV12-4	few	.	TRBJ2-3	CASSLLAVGESDTQYF	TGTGCCAGCAGTTTACTAGCAGTCGGGGAGTCAGATACGCAGTATTTT
TRBV7-9	many	.	TRBJ2-3	CASSLRGVGDTQYF	TGTGCCAGCAGCTTACGAGGAGTCGGAGATACGCAGTATTTT
TRBV20-1	.	TRBD2	TRBJ2-5	CSANPGLAGSLETQYF	TGCAGTGCTAACCCAGGACTAGCGGGGTCTCTGGAGACCCAGTACTTC
TRBV27	many	TRBD2	TRBJ2-1	CASKGWGTSGRIEQFF	TGTGCCAGCAAAGGTTGGGGGACTAGCGGGAGGATTGAGCAGTTCTTC
TRBV12-3/TRBV12-4	many	.	TRBJ2-7	CASIIQDRYEQYF	TGTGCCAGCATTATACAGGACCGCTACGAGCAGTACTTC
TRBV18	.	.	TRBJ2-7	CASSPWDGTYEQYF	TGTGCCAGCTCACCGTGGGACGGGACCTACGAGCAGTACTTC
TRBV12-3/TRBV12-4	many	TRBD2	TRBJ2-1	CASRLAGGPNEQFF	TGTGCCAGCAGGCTAGCGGGGGGACCCAATGAGCAGTTCTTC
TRBV28	few	TRBD1	TRBJ2-7	CASSNVGQVLRNF	TGTGCCAGCAGTAACGTGGGACAGGTCTTGAGGAACTTC
TRBV5-1	many	.	TRBJ2-1	CASSLLASNEQFF	TGCGCCAGCAGCTTATTAGCATCCAATGAGCAGTTCTTC
TRBV20-1	.	.	TRBJ1-4	CSAPPTGRVKLFF	TGCAGTGCTCCGCCGACAGGCCGTGTAAAACTGTTTTTT
TRBV10-3	many	TRBD2	TRBJ2-1	CAISESLAGGSYNEQFF	TGTGCCATCAGTGAGTCTCTAGCGGGAGGATCCTACAATGAGCAGTTCTTC
TRBV21-1	.	.	TRBJ1-2	CASSKAPTGGGISLILYGYTF	TGTGCCAGCAGCAAAGCGCCTACAGGGGGCGGAATATCTCTGATCCTCTATGGCTACACCTTC
TRBV30	.	TRBD2	TRBJ2-2	CAWRGLAGYTGELFF	TGTGCCTGGAGGGGACTAGCGGGCTACACCGGGGAGCTGTTTTTT
TRBV20-1	.	.	TRBJ2-5	CSARDQGGEGTQYF	TGCAGTGCTAGAGATCAGGGGGGTGAGGGGACCCAGTACTTC
TRBV28	many	TRBD2	TRBJ2-5	CASSPFAGGIQETQYF	TGTGCCAGCAGTCCCTTCGCGGGGGGTATTCAAGAGACCCAGTACTTC